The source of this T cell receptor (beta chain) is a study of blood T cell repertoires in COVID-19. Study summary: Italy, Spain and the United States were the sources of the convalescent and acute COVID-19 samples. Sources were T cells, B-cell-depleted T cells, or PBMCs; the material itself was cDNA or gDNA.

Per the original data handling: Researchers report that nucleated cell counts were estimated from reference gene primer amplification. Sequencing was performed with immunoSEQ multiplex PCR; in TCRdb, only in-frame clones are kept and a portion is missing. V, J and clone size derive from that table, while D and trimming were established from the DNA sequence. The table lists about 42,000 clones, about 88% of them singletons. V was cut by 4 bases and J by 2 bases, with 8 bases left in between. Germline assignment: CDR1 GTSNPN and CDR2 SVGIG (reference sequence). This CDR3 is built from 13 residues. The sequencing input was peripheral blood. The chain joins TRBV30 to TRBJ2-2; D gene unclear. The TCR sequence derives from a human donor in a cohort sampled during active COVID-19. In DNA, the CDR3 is TGTGCCTGGAAAGGCGGAAACACCGGGGAGCTGTTTTTT. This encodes CAWKGGNTGELFF.